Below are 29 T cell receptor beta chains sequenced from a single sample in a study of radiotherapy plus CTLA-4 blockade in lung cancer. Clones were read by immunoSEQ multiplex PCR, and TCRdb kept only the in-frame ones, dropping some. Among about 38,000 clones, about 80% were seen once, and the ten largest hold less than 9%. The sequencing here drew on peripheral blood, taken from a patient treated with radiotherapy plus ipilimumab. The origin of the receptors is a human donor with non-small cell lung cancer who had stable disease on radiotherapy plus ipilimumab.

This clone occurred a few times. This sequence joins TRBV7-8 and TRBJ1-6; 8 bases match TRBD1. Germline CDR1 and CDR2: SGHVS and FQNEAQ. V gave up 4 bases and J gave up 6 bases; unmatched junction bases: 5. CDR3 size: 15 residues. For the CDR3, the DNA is TGTGCCAGCAGCTCCGACAGGGGCCGTAATTCACCCCTCCACTTT. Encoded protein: CASSSDRGRNSPLHF. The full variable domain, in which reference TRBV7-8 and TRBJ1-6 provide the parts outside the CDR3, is GAGVSQSPRYKVAKRGQDVALRCDPISGHVSLFWYQQALGQGPEFLTYFQNEAQLDKSGLPSDRFFAERPEGSVSTLKIQRTQQEDSAVYLCASSSDRGRNSPLHFGNGTRLTVT.

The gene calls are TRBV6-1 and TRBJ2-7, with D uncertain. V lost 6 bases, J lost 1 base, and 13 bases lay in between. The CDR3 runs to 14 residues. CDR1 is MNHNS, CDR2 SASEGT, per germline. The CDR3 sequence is CASSNPPHSYEQYV. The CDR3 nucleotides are TGTGCCAGCAGCAACCCACCCCATTCCTACGAGCAGTACGTC.

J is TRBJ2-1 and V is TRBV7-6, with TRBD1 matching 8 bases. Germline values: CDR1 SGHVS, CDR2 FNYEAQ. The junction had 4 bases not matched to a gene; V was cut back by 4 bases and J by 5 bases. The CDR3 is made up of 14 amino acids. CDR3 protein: CASSSRTGNNEQFF. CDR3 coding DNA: TGTGCCAGCAGCTCCCGGACAGGGAACAATGAGCAGTTCTTC.

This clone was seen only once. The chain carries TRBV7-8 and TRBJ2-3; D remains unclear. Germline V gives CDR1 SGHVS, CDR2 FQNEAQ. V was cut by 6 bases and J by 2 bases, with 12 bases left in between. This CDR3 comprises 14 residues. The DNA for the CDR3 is TGTGCCAGCAGTATAAGTGGGTTCACAGATACGCAGTATTTT. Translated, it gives CASSISGFTDTQYF.

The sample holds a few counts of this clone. The CDR3 nucleotides read TGTGCCAGCAACCTCCTCCGGGACGGACCCACCGGGGAGCTGTTTTTT. Encoded protein: CASNLLRDGPTGELFF. This chain connects TRBV28 to TRBJ2-2; TRBD1 or TRBD2 may be the D gene (5 bases each). The CDR3 has 16 amino acids. Germline loops: CDR1 MDHEN, CDR2 SYDVKM. Trimming stripped 7 bases from V and 4 bases from J, with 19 bases between.

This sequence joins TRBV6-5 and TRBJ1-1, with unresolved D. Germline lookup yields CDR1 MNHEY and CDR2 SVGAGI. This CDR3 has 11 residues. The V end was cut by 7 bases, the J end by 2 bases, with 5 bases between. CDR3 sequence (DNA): TGTGCCAGCACCACTAACACTGAAGCTTTCTTT. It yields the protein CASTTNTEAFF.

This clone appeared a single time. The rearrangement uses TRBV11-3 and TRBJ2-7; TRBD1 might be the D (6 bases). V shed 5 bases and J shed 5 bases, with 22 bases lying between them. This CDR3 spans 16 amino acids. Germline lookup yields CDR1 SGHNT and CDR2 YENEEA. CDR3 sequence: CASSPYTGSALNEQYF. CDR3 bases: TGTGCCAGCAGCCCTTACACAGGGTCGGCATTGAACGAGCAGTACTTC.

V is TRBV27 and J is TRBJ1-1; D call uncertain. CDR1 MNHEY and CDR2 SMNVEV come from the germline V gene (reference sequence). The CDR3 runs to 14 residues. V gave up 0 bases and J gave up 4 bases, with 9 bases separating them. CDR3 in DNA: TGTGCCAGCAGTTTATCGGGCTGGACCACTGAAGCTTTCTTT. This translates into CASSLSGWTTEAFF.

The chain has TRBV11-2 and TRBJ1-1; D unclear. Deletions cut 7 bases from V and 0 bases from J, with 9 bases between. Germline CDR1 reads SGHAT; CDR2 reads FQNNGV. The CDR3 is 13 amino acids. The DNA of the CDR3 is TGTGCCAGCAACACCCCAGTGAACACTGAAGCTTTCTTT. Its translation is CASNTPVNTEAFF.

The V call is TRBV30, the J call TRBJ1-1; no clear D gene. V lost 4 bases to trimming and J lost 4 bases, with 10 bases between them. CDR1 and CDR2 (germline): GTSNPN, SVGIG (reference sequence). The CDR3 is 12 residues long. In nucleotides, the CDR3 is TGTGCCTGGACCAGGAGATCCACTGAAGCTTTCTTT. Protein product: CAWTRRSTEAFF.

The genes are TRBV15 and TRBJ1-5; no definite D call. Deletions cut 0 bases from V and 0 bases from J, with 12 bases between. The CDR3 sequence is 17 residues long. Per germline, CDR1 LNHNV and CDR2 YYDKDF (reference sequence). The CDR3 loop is CATSRDRTSYSNQPQHF. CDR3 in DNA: TGTGCCACCAGCAGAGACCGGACGTCCTATAGCAATCAGCCCCAGCATTTT.

DNA for the CDR3: TGTGCCAGCAGTTACTCGGAGGCAGTCACTGAAGCTTTCTTT. Encoded protein: CASSYSEAVTEAFF. The rearrangement links TRBV6-6 to TRBJ1-1; D unresolved. The length of the CDR3 is 14 residues. V gave up 0 bases and J gave up 4 bases, with 9 bases separating them. CDR1 is MNHNY, CDR2 SVGAGI, per germline (reference sequence).

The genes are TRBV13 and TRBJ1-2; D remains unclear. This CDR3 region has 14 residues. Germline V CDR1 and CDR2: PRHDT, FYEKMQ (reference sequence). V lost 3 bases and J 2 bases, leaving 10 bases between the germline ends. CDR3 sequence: CASSFLAGNYGYTF. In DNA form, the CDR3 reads TGTGCCAGCAGCTTCCTTGCGGGCAACTATGGCTACACCTTC.

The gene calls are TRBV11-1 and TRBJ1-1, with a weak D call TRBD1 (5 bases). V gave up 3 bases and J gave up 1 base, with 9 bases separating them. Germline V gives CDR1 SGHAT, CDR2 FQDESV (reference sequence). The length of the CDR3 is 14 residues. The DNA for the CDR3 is TGTGCCAGCAGCTTCGCAGGGAGGAACACTGAAGCTTTCTTT. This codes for CASSFAGRNTEAFF.

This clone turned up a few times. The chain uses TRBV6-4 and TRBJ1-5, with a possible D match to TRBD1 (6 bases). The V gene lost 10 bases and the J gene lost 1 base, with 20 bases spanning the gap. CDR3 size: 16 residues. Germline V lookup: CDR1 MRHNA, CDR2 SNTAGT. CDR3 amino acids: CATPKGEQGSNQPQHF. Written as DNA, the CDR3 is TGTGCCACCCCGAAGGGGGAGCAGGGAAGCAATCAGCCCCAGCATTTT.

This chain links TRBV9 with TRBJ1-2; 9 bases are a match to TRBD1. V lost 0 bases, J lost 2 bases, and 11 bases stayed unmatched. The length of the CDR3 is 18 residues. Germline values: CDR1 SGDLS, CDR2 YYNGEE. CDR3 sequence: CASSVATTGGMSNYGYTF. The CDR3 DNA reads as TGTGCCAGCAGCGTAGCTACGACAGGGGGAATGTCAAACTATGGCTACACCTTC.

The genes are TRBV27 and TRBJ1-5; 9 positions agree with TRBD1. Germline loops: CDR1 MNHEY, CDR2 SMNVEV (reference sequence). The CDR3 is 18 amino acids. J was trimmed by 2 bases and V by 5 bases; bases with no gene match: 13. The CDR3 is CASSPYPPGQGRNQPQHF. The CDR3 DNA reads TGTGCCAGCAGTCCCTACCCTCCGGGACAGGGACGCAATCAGCCCCAGCATTTT.

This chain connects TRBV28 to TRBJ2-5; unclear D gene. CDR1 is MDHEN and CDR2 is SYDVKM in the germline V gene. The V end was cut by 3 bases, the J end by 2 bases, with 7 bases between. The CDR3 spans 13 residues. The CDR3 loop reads CASSFPAQETQYF. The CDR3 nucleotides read TGTGCCAGCAGTTTCCCCGCTCAAGAGACCCAGTACTTC.

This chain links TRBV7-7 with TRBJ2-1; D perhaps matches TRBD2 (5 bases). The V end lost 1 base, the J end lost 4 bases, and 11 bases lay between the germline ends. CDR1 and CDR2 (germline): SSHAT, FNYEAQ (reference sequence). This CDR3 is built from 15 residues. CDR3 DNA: TGTGCCAGCAGCTTAGGGTCTAGCCGTTACAATGAGCAGTTCTTC. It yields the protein CASSLGSSRYNEQFF.

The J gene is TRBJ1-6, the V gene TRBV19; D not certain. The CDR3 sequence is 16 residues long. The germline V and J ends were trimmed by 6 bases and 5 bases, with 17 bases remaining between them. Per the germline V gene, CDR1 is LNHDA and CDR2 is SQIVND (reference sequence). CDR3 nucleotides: TGTGCCAGTAGCTCCAAATTTAGACCCGATAATTCACCCCTCCACTTT. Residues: CASSSKFRPDNSPLHF. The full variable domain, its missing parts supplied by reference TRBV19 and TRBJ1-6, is DGGITQSPKYLFRKEGQNVTLSCEQNLNHDAMYWYRQDPGQGLRLIYYSQIVNDFQKGDIAEGYSVSREKKESFPLTVTSAQKNPTAFYLCASSSKFRPDNSPLHFGNGTRLTVT.

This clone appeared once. CDR3 nucleotides: TGTGCCAGGGCCCGGGGCGTCTATGGCTACACCTTC. This codes for CARARGVYGYTF. The J gene is TRBJ1-2, the V gene TRBV6-5, with D perhaps TRBD1 (5 bases). The germline CDR1 and CDR2 sequences are MNHEY and SVGAGI. This CDR3 has 12 residues. V was pared by 9 bases and J by 4 bases, with 12 bases between.

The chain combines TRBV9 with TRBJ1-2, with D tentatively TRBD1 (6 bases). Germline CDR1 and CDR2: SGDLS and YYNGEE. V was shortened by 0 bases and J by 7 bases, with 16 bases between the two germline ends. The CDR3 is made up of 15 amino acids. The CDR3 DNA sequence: TGTGCCAGCAGCGTAGATGGACAGCAGGATTCTGGCTACACCTTC. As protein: CASSVDGQQDSGYTF.

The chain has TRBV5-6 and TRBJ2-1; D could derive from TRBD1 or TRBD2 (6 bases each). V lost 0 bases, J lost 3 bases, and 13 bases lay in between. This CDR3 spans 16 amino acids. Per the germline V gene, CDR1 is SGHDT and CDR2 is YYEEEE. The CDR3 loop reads CASSLEGGLDYNEQFF. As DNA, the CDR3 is TGTGCCAGCAGCTTGGAGGGGGGCCTAGACTACAATGAGCAGTTCTTC.

The CDR3 reads CASSLTGQTYEQYF. Here the CDR3 DNA reads TGTGCCAGCAGCTTGACCGGACAGACCTACGAGCAGTACTTC. The rearrangement uses TRBV5-4 and TRBJ2-7; TRBD1 is a possible D gene (6 bases). This CDR3 region has 14 residues. Trimming shortened V by 1 base and J by 2 bases, and 10 bases separated the two germline ends. Germline lookup yields CDR1 SGHNT and CDR2 YYREEE (reference sequence).

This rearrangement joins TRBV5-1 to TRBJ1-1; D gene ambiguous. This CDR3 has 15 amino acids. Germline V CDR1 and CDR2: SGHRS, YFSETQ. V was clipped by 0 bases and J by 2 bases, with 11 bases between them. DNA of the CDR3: TGCGCCAGCAGCTTGGACGTACCGGAAAACACTGAAGCTTTCTTT. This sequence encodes CASSLDVPENTEAFF.

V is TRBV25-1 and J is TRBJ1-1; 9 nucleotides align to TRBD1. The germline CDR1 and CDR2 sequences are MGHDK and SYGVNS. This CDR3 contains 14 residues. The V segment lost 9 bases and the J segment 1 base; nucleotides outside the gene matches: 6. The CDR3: CASHGTGRNTEAFF. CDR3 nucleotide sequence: TGTGCCAGTCATGGGACAGGGAGGAACACTGAAGCTTTCTTT.

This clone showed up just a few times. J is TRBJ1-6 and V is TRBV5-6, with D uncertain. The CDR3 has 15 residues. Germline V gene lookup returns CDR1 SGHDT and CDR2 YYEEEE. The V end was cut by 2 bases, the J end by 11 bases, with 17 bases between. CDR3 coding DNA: TGTGCCAGCAGCTTCCGGGGAAGGTCATTGACACCCCTCCACTTT. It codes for CASSFRGRSLTPLHF.

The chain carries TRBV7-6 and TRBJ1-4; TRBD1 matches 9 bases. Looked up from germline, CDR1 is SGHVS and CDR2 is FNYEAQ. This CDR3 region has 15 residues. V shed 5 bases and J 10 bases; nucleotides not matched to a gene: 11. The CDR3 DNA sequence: TGTGCCAGCAGCCCAGGGAGGACAGGGGTAAGAAAACTGTTTTTT. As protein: CASSPGRTGVRKLFF.

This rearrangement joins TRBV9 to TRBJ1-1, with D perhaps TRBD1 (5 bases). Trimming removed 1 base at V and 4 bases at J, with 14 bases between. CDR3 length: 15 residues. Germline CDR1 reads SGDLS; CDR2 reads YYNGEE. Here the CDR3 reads CASSVSAAGGTEAFF. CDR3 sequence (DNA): TGTGCCAGCAGCGTAAGTGCGGCGGGGGGCACTGAAGCTTTCTTT.